This TCR beta chain is drawn from a study of blood T cell repertoires in COVID-19. Trimming shortened V by 6 bases and J by 7 bases, and 15 bases separated the two germline ends. The CDR3 covers 13 residues. Germline CDR1 and CDR2: SNHLY and FYNNEI. Data came from immunoSEQ multiplex PCR; TCRdb stores just in-frame clones and leaves some out. The table records about 260,000 clones, 75% to 90% of them present only once. The TCR was taken from a woman in her thirties or forties with acute or convalescent COVID-19. V gene TRBV2 combines with J gene TRBJ1-2; TRBD1 is a possible D gene (5 bases). Sequenced input: peripheral blood. The chain's CDR3 is CASSMDQGSGYTF. CDR3 bases: TGTGCCAGCAGCATGGATCAGGGCTCTGGCTACACCTTC.